This T cell receptor (beta chain) was identified in a study of T cell responses to AZD1222 COVID-19 vaccine. Study outcomes and limitations: Unmutated regions of variants are reportedly targeted by nearly half of spike-specific TCRs. Increased Spike-specific TCR breadth and depth were observed after two AZD1222 doses.

Germline values: CDR1 MDHEN, CDR2 SYDVKM. V was shortened by 2 bases and J by 6 bases, with 11 bases between the two germline ends. CDR3 size: 14 residues. As concerns this clone: Its target is unknown.

Only in-frame clones appear in the TCRdb table, and some are missing; sequencing was by immunoSEQ multiplex PCR. Of approximately 90,000 clones listed, approximately 83% are singletons. V usage is TRBV28 and J usage is TRBJ1-5, with a tentative D call TRBD1 (5 bases). The clonotype comes from an adult in good health. The source was peripheral blood, collected on day 0 of AZD1222 vaccination. CDR3 sequence (DNA): TGTGCCAGCAGTTTAGCAGGGTCGCGTCAGCCCCAGCATTTT. Protein: CASSLAGSRQPQHF.